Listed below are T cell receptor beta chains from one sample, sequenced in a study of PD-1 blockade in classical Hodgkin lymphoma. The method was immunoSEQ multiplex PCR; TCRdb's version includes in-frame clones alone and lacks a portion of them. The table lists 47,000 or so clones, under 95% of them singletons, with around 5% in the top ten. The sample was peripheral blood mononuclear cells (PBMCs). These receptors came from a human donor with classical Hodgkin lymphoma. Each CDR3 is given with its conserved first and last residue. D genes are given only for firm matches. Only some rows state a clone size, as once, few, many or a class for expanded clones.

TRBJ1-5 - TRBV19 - TGTGCCAGTAGTATAGCAGGGAATCAGCCCCAGCATTTT CASSIAGNQPQHF
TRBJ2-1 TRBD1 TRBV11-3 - TGTGCCAGCAGCTTAGGGCAGGGGGCCTACAATGAGCAGTTCTTC CASSLGQGAYNEQFF
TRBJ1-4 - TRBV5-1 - TGCGCCAGCAGCCCGGATGGCAGGGAGAATGAAAAACTGTTTTTT CASSPDGRENEKLFF
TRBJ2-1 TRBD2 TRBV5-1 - TGCGCCAGCAGCTGGGGCGTGTATGCGGGGGGCTCCTACAATGAGCAGTTCTTC CASSWGVYAGGSYNEQFF
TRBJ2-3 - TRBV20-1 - TGCAGTGCTAGCTCGGCAGATACGCAGTATTTT CSASSADTQYF
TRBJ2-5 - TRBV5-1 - TGCGCCAGCAGCTTGGAGGAGACCCAGTACTTC CASSLEETQYF
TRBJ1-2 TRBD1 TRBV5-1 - TGCGCCAGCAGCCAGGGGGATGACTATGGCTACACCTTC CASSQGDDYGYTF
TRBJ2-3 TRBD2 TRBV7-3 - TGTGCCAGCAGCCCTAGCGGAGATACGCAGTATTTT CASSPSGDTQYF
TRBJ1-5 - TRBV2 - TGTGCCAGCAGCCCCGAGGCAGGGCAGCATCAGCCCCAGCATTTT CASSPEAGQHQPQHF
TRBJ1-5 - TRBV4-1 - TGCGCCAGCAGCCAAGATCTGACGGAGAATCAGCCCCAGCATTTT CASSQDLTENQPQHF
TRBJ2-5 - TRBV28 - TGTGCCAGTACCGGACAGTCCTACGGGGAGACCCAGTACTTC CASTGQSYGETQYF
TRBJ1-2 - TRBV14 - TGTGCCAGCAGCCAAGGGGAGAGACTACCCCTTGGCTACACCTTC CASSQGERLPLGYTF
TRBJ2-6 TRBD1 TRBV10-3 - TGTGCCATCAATACAGGGGGGAGCGGCTCTGGGGCCAACGTCCTGACTTTC CAINTGGSGSGANVLTF
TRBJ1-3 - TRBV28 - TGTGCCAGCAGTTTTCGGCGCCGATCCTCTGGAAACACCATATATTTT CASSFRRRSSGNTIYF
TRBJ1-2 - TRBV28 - TGTGCCACCACAAAGGCAGGCATCTATGGCTACACCTTC CATTKAGIYGYTF
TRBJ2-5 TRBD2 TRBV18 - TGTGCCAGCTCACCGGGACTAGTGGGAGAGACCCAGTACTTC CASSPGLVGETQYF
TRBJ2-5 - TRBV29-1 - TGCAGCGTTGAAGCTTGCGGGACTGCTGTTCGGCAAGAGACCCAGTACTTC CSVEACGTAVRQETQYF
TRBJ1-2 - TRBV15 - TGTGCCACCAGCAGAGGTGTCTATGGCTACACCTTC CATSRGVYGYTF
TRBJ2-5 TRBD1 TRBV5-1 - TGCGCCAGCAGCTTGCTCCAGGGGGCGCGTGAGACCCAGTACTTC CASSLLQGARETQYF
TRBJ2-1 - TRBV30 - TGTGCCTGGAGTTACAGCGACAATGAGCAGTTCTTC CAWSYSDNEQFF
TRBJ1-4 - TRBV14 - TGTGCCAGCAGCCAACTCGTGACAGACAATAATGAAAAACTGTTTTTT CASSQLVTDNNEKLFF
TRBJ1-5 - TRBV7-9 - TGTGCCAGCAGCTTGGGGGTAGGTCAGCCCCAGCATTTT CASSLGVGQPQHF
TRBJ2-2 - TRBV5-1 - TGCGCCAGCACCCCACCGAACACCGGGGAGCTGTTTTTT CASTPPNTGELFF
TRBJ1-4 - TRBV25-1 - TGTGCCAGCAGTGAAACCGGGCCAGCTAATGAAAAACTGTTTTTT CASSETGPANEKLFF
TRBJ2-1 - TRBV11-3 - TGTGCCAGCAGCTTGGTCGGGAGTGGGTATGAGCAGTTCTTC CASSLVGSGYEQFF
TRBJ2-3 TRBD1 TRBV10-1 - TGCGCCAGCACTCTGGGGTGGCAGGGGGCCTTAGATACGCAGTATTTT CASTLGWQGALDTQYF
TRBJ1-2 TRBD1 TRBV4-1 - TGCGCCAGCAGCCAACAGGGGGAGTATGGCTACACCTTC CASSQQGEYGYTF
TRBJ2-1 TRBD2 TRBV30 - TGTGCCGGGTCGGGACTAGCGGGAGTTGAGCAGTTCTTC CAGSGLAGVEQFF
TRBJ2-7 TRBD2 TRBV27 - TGTGCCAGCAGTTTCTACTCGACTAGCGGGAGGTCTTACGAGCAGTACTTC CASSFYSTSGRSYEQYF
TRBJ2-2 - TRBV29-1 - TGCAGCGTGAGGGGACTTAGTAGCCCCGGGGAGCTGTTTTTT CSVRGLSSPGELFF
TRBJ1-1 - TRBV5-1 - TGCGCCAGCAGCCCGACGGGGATGAACACTGAAGCTTTCTTT CASSPTGMNTEAFF
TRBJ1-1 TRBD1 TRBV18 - TGTGCCAGCTCAACCCAGGGGGGATCGAACACTGAAGCTTTCTTT CASSTQGGSNTEAFF
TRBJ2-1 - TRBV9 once TGTGCCAGTGGGGCGACAGCCGGGATCTCCTACAATGAGCAGTTCTTC CASGATAGISYNEQFF
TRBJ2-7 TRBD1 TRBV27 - TGTGCCAGCAGTCCGGGACAGGGGTACGAGCAGTACTTC CASSPGQGYEQYF
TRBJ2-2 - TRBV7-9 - TGTGCCAGCAGTTCCGCTCCGGGGGAGCTGTTTTTT CASSSAPGELFF
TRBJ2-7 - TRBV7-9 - TGTGCCAGCAGCCCCTATACCGGGACGGAATACTACGAGCAGTACTTC CASSPYTGTEYYEQYF
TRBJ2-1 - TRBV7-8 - TGTGCCAGCAACCCCGGACGCTACAATGAGCAGTTCTTC CASNPGRYNEQFF
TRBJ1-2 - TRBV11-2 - TGTGCCAGCAGCTCACTTATATGGACGGAAAGCACCTTC CASSSLIWTESTF
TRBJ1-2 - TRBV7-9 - TGTGCCAGCAGCTTAGGGGGGGACGGCTACACCTTC CASSLGGDGYTF
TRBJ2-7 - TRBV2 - TGTGCCAGCAGGGCGCAGGGAACCCACGAGCAGTACTTC CASRAQGTHEQYF
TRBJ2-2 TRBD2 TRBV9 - TGTGCCAGCAGCGTCGCCCGGGGGACTAGCGCTACCGGGGAGCTGTTTTTT CASSVARGTSATGELFF
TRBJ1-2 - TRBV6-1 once TGTGCCAGCAATAAGGGTCAAGCTAACTATGGCTACACCTTC CASNKGQANYGYTF
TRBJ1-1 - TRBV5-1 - TGCGCCAGCAGCGGACGGTTGAACACTGAAGCTTTCTTT CASSGRLNTEAFF